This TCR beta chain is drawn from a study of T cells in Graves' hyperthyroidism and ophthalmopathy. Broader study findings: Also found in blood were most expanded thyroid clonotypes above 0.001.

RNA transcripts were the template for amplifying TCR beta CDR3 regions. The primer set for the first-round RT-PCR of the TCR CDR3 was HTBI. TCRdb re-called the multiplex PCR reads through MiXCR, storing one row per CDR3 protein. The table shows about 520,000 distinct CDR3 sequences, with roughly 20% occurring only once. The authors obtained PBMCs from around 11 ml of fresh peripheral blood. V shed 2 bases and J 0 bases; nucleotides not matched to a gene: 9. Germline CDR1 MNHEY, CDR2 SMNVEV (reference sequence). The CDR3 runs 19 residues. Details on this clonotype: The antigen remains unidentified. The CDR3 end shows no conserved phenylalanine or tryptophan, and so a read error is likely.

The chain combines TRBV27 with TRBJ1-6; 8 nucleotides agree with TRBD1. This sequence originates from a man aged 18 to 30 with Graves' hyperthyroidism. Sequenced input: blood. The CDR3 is CASSLRPDRVLSYNSPLHI. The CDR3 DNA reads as TGTGCCAGCAGTTTACGTCCGGACAGGGTACTCTCCTATAATTCACCCCTCCACATT.